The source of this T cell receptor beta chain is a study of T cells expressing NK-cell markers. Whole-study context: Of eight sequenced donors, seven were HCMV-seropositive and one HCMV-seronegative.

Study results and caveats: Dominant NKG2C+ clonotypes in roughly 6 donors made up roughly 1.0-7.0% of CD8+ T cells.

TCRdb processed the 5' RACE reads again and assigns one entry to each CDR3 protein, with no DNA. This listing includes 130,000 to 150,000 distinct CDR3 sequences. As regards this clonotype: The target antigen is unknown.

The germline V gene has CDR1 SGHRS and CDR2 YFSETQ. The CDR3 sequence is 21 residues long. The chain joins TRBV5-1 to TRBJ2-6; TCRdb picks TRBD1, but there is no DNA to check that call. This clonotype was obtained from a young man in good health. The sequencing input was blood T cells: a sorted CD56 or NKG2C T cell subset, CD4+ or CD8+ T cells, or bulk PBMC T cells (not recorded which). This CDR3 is CASSFAFRTGEEGSGANVLTF.